This T cell receptor beta chain was identified in a study of long-term antiretroviral therapy in people with HIV. Notes on the study in general: After ART, diversity increased yet remained lower than transplant donor controls.

The CDR3 is made up of 14 amino acids. The germline V gene encodes CDR1 SGHKS and CDR2 YYEKEE (reference sequence). J lost 3 bases, V lost 4 bases, and 3 bases had no gene match. This clone was observed once. Its antigen is unidentified. Runs used v3.0 of the immunoSEQ assay and were done at survey level. Per-sample targets for sequencing were roughly 40,000-55,000 T-cell genomes. The protocol was immunoSEQ multiplex PCR, while the TCRdb copy is restricted to in-frame clones and leaves out a portion. The sample records roughly 29,000 clones, approximately 85% being singletons. The chain links TRBV5-5 to TRBJ2-7, with TRBD2 matching over 11 bases. The sequence was obtained from a man aged 40-49 years with HIV. Sequencing was performed on unsorted PBMCs, taken 3 years after starting antiretroviral therapy. CDR3 DNA: TGTGCCAGCAGCCTTAGCGGGAGGGACTACGAGCAGTACTTC. This gives the protein CASSLSGRDYEQYF.